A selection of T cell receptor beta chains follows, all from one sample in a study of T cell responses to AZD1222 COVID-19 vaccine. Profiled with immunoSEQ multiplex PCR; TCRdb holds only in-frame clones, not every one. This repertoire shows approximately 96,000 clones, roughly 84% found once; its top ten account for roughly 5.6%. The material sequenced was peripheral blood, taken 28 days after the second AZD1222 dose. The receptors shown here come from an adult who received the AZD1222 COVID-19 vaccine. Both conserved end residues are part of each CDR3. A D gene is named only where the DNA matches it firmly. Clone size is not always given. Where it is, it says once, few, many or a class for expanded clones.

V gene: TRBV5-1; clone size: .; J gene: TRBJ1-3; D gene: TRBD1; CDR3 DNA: TGCGCCAGCAGCACGGACAGGGGATCTGGAAACACCATATATTTT; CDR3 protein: CASSTDRGSGNTIYF
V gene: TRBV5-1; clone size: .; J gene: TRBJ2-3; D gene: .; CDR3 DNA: TGCGCCAGCAGCTTGTACGGGACTAGCACAGATACGCAGTATTTT; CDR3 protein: CASSLYGTSTDTQYF
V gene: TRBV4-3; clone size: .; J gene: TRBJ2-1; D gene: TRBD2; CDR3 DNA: TGCGCCAGCAGCCAAGGAGGGGCTAGCGGGCCATCTTACAATGAGCAGTTCTTC; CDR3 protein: CASSQGGASGPSYNEQFF
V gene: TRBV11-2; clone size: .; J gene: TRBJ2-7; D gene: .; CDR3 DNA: TGTGCCAGCAGCTTAGATCCGGCCACCTACGAGCAGTACTTC; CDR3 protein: CASSLDPATYEQYF
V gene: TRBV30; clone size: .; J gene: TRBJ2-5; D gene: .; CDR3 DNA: TGTGCCTGGAGTGTAGCCGAGTCGGGGACCCAGTACTTC; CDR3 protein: CAWSVAESGTQYF
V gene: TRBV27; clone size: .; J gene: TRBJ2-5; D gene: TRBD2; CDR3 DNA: TGTGCCAGCACTTCAGCGGGAGGGCCGTTAGAGACCCAGTACTTC; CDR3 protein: CASTSAGGPLETQYF
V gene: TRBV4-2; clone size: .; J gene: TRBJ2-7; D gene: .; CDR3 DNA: TGTGCCAGCAGCCAAGATCCTCGCGGGCTACCCTACGAGCAGTACTTC; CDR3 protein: CASSQDPRGLPYEQYF
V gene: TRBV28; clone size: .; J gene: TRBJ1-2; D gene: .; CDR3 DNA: TGTGCCAGCAGTGCCGACAGTAGGGAAGGCTACACCTTC; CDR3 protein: CASSADSREGYTF
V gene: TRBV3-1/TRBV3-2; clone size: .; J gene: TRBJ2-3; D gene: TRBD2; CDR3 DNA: TGTGCCAGCAGTTATAGCGGGGGGGGCACAGATACGCAGTATTTT; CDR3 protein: CASSYSGGGTDTQYF
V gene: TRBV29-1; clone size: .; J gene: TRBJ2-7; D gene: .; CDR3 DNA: TGCAGCGTTGAAGAAGGTTCAGGGGCCTGGGACGAGCAGTACTTC; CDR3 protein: CSVEEGSGAWDEQYF
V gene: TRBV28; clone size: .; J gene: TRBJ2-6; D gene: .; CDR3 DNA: TGTGCCAGCAGCCCGACTGGGGCCAACGTCCTGACTTTC; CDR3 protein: CASSPTGANVLTF
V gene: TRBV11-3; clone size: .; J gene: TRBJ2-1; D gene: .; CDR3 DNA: TGTGCCAGCAGCTTAGTTGCAGGGGCCTACAATGAGCAGTTCTTC; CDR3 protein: CASSLVAGAYNEQFF
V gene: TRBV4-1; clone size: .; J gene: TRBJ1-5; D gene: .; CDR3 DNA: TGCGCCAGCAGCCCCGGGACGGCTAATCAGCCCCAGCATTTT; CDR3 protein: CASSPGTANQPQHF
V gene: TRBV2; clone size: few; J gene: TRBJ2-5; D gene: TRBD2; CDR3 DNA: TGTGCCAGCCGACTAGCGGGGCAACAAGAGACCCAGTACTTC; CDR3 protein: CASRLAGQQETQYF
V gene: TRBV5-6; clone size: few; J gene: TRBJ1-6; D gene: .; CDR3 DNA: TGTGCCAGCAGCTTGGATCCGCGGAGTGACTCACCCCTCCACTTT; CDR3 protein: CASSLDPRSDSPLHF
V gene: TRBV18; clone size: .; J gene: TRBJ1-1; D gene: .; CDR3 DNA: TGTGCCAGCTCACCACCGTCACGGACTGAAGCTTTCTTT; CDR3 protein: CASSPPSRTEAFF
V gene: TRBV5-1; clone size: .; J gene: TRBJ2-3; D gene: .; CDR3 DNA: TGCGCCAGCAGCTTGCCCCTCGGGGACGCAGATACGCAGTATTTT; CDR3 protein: CASSLPLGDADTQYF
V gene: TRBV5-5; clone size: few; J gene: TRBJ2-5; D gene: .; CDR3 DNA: TGTGCCAGCAGCCCCCCGACGGGGCGGACCCAGTACTTC; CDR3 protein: CASSPPTGRTQYF
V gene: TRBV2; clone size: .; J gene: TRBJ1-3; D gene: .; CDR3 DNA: TGTGCCAGCAGTGATGGTGGGTTGGGAAACACCATATATTTT; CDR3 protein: CASSDGGLGNTIYF
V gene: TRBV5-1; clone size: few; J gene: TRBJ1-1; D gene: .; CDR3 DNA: TGCGCCAGCAGCTTGGGGACAGAGACTGAAGCTTTCTTT; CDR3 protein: CASSLGTETEAFF
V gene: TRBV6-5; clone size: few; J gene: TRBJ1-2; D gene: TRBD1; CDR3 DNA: TGTGCCAGCAGAGACCCCCGGACAGGGGAGAATGGCTACACCTTC; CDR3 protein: CASRDPRTGENGYTF
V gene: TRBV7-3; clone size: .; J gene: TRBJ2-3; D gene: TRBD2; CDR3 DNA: TGTGCCAGCAGCTTAACTTTTTCGGGACTAACTAGCACAGATACGCAGTATTTT; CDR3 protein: CASSLTFSGLTSTDTQYF
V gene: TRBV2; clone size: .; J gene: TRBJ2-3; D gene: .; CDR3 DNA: TGTGCCAGCAGTTACCTTCCTACGGGGGAAGGTACGCAGTATTTT; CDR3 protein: CASSYLPTGEGTQYF
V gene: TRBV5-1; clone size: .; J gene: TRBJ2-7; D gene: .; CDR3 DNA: TGCGCCAGCAGCCCGGGACCAATCCAGCGGAGCTCCTACGAGCAGTACTTC; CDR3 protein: CASSPGPIQRSSYEQYF
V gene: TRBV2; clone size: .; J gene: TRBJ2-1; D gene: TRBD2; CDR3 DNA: TGTGCCAGCAGGGAGACTAGCGGGAGGTATAATGAGCAGTTCTTC; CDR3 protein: CASRETSGRYNEQFF
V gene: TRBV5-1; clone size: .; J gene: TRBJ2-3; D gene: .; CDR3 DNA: TGCGCCAGCAGCTTGGCCTTAGGGCGCGGCGCAGATACGCAGTATTTT; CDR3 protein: CASSLALGRGADTQYF
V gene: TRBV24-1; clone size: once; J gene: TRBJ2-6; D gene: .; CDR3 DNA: TGTGCCACCAGTGATTTGGGCAGGGAATCTGGGGCCAACGTCCTGACTTTC; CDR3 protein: CATSDLGRESGANVLTF
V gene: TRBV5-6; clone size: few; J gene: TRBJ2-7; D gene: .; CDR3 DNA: TGTGCCAGCAGCTTAAGACCGGCGTCCTACGAGCAGTACTTC; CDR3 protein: CASSLRPASYEQYF
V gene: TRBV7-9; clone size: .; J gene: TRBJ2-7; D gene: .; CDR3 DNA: TGTGCCAGCAGCTCCGAAGGCCAGGGCTCCTACGAGCAGTACTTC; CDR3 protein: CASSSEGQGSYEQYF
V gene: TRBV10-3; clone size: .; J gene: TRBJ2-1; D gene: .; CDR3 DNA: TGTGCCATACGAGGGGGCGGGGCCCGTTACAATGAGCAGTTCTTC; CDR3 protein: CAIRGGGARYNEQFF
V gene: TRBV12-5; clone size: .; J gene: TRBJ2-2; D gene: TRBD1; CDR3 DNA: TGTGCTAGTGGTACAGGGGAATTGGACACCGGGGAGCTGTTTTTT; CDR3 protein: CASGTGELDTGELFF
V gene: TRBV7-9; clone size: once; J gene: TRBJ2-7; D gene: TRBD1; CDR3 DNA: TGTGCCAGCAGCTTAGGGGACAGGGGGCGGAACTCCTACGAGCAGTACTTC; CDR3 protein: CASSLGDRGRNSYEQYF
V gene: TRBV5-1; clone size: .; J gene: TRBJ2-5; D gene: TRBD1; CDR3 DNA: TGCGCCAGCAGCTTGCCTCAGGGGGAAGAGACCCAGTACTTC; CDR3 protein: CASSLPQGEETQYF
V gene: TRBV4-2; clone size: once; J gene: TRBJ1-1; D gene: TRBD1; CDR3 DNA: TGTGCCAGCAGCGTCCGTTGGACAGGCCCCGAAAAGGCTGAAGCTTTCTTT; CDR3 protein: CASSVRWTGPEKAEAFF
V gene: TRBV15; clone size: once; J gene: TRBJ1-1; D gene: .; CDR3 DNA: TGTGCCACCAGCATGGTGGACAAAGCTACGGCTTTCTTT; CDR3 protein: CATSMVDKATAFF
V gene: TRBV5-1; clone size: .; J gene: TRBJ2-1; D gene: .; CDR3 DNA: TGCGCCAGCAGCTTGGTATTAAACCTGAACAATGAGCAGTTCTTC; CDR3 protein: CASSLVLNLNNEQFF
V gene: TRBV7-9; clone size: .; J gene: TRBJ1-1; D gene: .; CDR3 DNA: TGTGCCAGCAGCCTCCCCACAGGGTCCCCGACAGTGAACACTGAAGCTTTCTTT; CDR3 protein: CASSLPTGSPTVNTEAFF
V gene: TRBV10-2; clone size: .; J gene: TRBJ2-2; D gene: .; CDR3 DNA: TGCGCCAGCAGGAGCCAGAGCACCGGGGAGCTGTTTTTT; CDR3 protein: CASRSQSTGELFF
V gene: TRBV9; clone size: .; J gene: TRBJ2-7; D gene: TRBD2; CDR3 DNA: TGTGCCAGCAGCCGGGGGGGGCCCCCCTACGAGCAGTACTTC; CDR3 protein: CASSRGGPPYEQYF
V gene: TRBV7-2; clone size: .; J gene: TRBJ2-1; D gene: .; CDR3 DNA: TGTGCCAGCAGCTGGGGGGGCGGGCGTTCCTACAATGAGCAGTTCTTC; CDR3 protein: CASSWGGGRSYNEQFF
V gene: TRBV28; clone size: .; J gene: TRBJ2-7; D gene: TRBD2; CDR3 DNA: TGTGCCAGCAGCACACTAGCGGGAGGTTCCTACGAGCAGTACTTC; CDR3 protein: CASSTLAGGSYEQYF
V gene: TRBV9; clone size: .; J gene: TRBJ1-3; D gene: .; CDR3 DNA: TGTGCCAGCAGCGTAGGTGAGGGCCCCTCTGGAAACACCATATATTTT; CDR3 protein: CASSVGEGPSGNTIYF
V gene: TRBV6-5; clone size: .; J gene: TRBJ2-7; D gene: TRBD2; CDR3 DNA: TGTGCCAGCGGTAGCGGGCGGAGCTCCTACGAGCAGTACTTC; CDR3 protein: CASGSGRSSYEQYF
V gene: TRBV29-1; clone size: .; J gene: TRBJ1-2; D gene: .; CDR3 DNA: TGCAGCGGCCAATGGGGCGGCTATGGCTACACCTTC; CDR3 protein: CSGQWGGYGYTF